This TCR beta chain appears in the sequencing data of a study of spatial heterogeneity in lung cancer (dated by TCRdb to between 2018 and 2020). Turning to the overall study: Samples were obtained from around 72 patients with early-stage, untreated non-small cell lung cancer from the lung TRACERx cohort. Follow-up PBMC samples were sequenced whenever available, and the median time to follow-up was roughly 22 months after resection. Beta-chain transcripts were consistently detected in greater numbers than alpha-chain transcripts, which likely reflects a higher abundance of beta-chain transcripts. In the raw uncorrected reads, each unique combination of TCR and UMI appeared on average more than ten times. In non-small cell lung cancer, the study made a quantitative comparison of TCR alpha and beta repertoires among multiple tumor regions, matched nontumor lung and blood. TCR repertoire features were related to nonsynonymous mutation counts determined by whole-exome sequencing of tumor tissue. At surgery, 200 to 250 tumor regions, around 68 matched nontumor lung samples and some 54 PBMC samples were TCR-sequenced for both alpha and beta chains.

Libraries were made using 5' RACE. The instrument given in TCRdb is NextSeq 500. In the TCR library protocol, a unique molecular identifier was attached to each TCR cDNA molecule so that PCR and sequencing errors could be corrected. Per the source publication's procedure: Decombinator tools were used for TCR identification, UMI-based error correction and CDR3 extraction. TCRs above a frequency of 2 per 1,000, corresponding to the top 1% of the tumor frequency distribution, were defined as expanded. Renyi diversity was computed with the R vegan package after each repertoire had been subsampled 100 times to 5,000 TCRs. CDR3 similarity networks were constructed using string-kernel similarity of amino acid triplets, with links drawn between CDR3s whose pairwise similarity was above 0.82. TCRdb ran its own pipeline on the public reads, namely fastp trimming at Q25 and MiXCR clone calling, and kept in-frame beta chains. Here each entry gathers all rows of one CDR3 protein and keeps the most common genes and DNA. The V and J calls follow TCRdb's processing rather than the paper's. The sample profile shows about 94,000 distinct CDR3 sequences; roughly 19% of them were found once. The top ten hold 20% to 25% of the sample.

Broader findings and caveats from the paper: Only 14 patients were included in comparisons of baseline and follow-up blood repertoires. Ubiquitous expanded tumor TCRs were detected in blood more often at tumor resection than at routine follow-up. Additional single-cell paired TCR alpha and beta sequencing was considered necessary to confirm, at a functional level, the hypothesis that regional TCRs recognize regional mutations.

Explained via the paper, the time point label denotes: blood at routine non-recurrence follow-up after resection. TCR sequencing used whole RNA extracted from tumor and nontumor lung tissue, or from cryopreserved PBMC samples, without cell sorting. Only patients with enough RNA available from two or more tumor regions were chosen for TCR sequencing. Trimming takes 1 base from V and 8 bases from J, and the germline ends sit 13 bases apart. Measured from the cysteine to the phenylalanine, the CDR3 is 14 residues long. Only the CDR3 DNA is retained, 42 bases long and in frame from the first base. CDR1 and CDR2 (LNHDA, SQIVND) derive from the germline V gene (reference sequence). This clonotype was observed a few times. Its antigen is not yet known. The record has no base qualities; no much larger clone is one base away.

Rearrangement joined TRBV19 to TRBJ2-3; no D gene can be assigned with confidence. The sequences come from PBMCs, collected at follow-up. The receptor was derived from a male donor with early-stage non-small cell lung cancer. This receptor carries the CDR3 CASSIVGGRSTQYF. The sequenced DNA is TGTGCCAGTAGTATAGTTGGCGGCAGATCTACGCAGTATTTT.